Reported below is one TCR beta chain. This clone turned up a few times. Its antigen is unknown. The record has no base qualities; no much larger clone is one base away. This record comes from a study of cytomegalovirus exposure and HLA in healthy donors listed by TCRdb under 2017. A note on the overall study: An earlier analysis of several hundred of the donors reported 250 to 350 Gb of sequence data and roughly 100 million unique TCR beta sequences from roughly 200 million T cells. An early release that covered fewer than 800 HLA-typed donors contained approximately 300 gigabases of sequencing data and some 87 million unique TCR sequences. Of the 300 to 450 genotyped donors, less than 85% were placed in the genetic ancestry cluster associated with self-reported Caucasian donors. The study aimed to test whether signatures of past pathogen exposure could be identified by cataloging public T cell receptors. Using immunosequencing, the study profiled T cell repertoires from 640 or so subjects and related those repertoires to cytomegalovirus serostatus. Along with the roughly 670-subject first cohort, a separate validation cohort of 120 different subjects was used. High-throughput TCR immunosequencing, statistical association of individual TCRs with disease status, and machine learning were combined to predict cytomegalovirus infection status. A later analysis re-analyzed previously published TCR beta repertoires from hundreds of donors and added high-resolution HLA genotyping to study TCR occurrence patterns. Rather than using new phenotypic data, the later analysis identified candidate immune exposures from TCR beta sequences and from how often those sequences occurred across donors. An earlier analysis of fewer than 750 of the donors used high-throughput TCR beta sequencing to judge whether each TCR beta V gene segment behaved as functional or pseudogenic. Alongside the repertoire data, information on donor age, sex, ethnicity and CMV serostatus was compiled. A later genetic analysis used genome-wide SNP genotypes for about 60% of the roughly 700 donors, treating that subset as a discovery cohort. Every repertoire in the discovery cohort had been generated on one and the same sequencing platform. Both class I and class II loci were covered by HLA typing, at four-digit resolution. Typing coverage differed by locus: A, B, C, DRB1 and DQB1 were typed in about 620-640 donors, DQA1 in about 560, DPA1 in over 600, and DPB1 in just under 480. Because of strong linkage in the cohort, four or five DR-DQ haplotypes were treated as single units for association and clustering. Across under 500 genotyped donors of the cohort, an average of roughly 250,000 unique TCR beta nucleotide sequences per donor were sequenced, and around 20% of those sequences were non-productive. Findings and caveats that apply to the study as a whole: While some public TCRs were present in many individuals, most TCR sequences turned up only very rarely across donors. The authors suggested that the approach could potentially be extended to other disease states and immunological phenotypes. A total of 150 or so TCR beta chains were listed by the study as associated with cytomegalovirus. Three of the identified cytomegalovirus-associated TCR beta chains were confirmed in vitro to be specific for cytomegalovirus antigens. In a later genetic analysis, a missense DCLRE1C variant was associated with V-gene and J-gene trimming of TCR beta chains, and the association was replicated in an independent cohort. According to a later analysis, most CMV-associated TCR beta chains appeared to be HLA-restricted, and the HLA associations seemed to be driven largely by CMV exposure. CMV serostatus was the only immune exposure information available for the cohort. In this cohort, only TCR beta chains were sequenced, and detectable features were limited by the absence of alpha or paired-chain data. Specific HLA alleles were associated with about 17,000 TCR beta sequences at a false discovery rate of 0.05 in a later analysis. Linkage disequilibrium might explain the correlated functional status among segregating V segments, but an unknown experimental factor could not be ruled out. A further reported finding was that TCR beta sequences accurately predicted the HLA-A and HLA-B alleles for most subjects in the first cohort. Cytomegalovirus status was reported to be diagnosed by the classifier with high specificity and sensitivity in both the original and validation cohorts. Because some donors lacked HLA typing at each locus, the association tests relied only on the typed subset. A cluster of highly shared sequence variants was judged likely to represent a technical artifact of the sequencing pipeline. According to a later analysis, TCR association rates differed among HLA loci, with DRB1 alleles showing the most associated TCRs and HLA-C alleles showing the fewest. According to a later genetic analysis, donors in an Asian-associated ancestry cluster had fewer N-insertions in productive TCRs than the approximately 690-donor mean. Roughly uniform sequencing depth across donors was assumed in presence/absence analyses, although this assumption may not hold. In an earlier analysis of about 540 of the donors, most TCR beta V segments were observed in productive rearrangements about 87% or about 30% of the time, broadly matching IMGT annotations. Compared with equally common non-associated chains, HLA-associated TCR beta chains in a later analysis were more clonally expanded and had lower generation probabilities. Strong co-occurrence of HLA alleles, especially DR and DQ, made assigning TCR associations to individual alleles difficult. The earlier analysis of approximately 560 of the donors excluded approximately 17 rarely observed V segments, including chromosome 9 orphons, because counts were too low. According to a later analysis, parvovirus B19, influenza, CMV and Epstein-Barr virus appeared linked to several top co-occurrence clusters.

In total, fewer than 750 healthy bone marrow donors made up the cohort. At the time of sampling, every cohort member was nominally healthy, though immune exposures that went unrecorded were likely present. The donor tested CMV seropositive and was one of the 289 seropositive cohort members. Every donor gave a peripheral blood sample, and the peripheral blood mononuclear cells from that sample were used for TCR beta sequencing. The Qiagen DNeasy Blood Extraction Kit was used to extract genomic DNA from the blood cell samples. Library creation used the immunoSEQ multiplex PCR assay. For the multiplex PCR, a mixture combining 60 forward primers for TCR Vbeta segments and 13 reverse primers for TCR Jbeta segments was used. A multiplex PCR assay on genomic DNA amplified the CDR3 region of rearranged TCR beta genes. The amplified TCR beta libraries were sequenced on the Illumina HiSeq System as 87-base-pair reads. As for the authors' bioinformatics: A later analysis tallied approximately 87 million unique TCR beta chains across the 666 repertoires, and about 10 million of those chains were shared by two or more donors. Raw reads were error-corrected and collapsed into unique sequences by a nearest-neighbor algorithm in which closely related sequences were merged to remove PCR and sequencing errors. Alignment of CDR3 sequences to IMGT reference sequences was used to assign V, D and J gene segments. Each retained sequence needed at least a six-nucleotide match to both a V gene segment and a J gene segment. A rearrangement was called productive if the CDR3 had no stop codons and remained in frame with V and J, and every other rearrangement was called non-productive. CDR3 was defined by IMGT convention, running from the second conserved V-encoded cysteine to the conserved J-encoded phenylalanine. In an earlier analysis of just under 600 of the donors, sequences lacking an unambiguous match to a single V gene segment were excluded. In an earlier analysis of some 590 of the donors, a V segment was called functional when productive rearrangements were above 56.7%, and segregating when the standard deviation between donors exceeded 5%. To diagnose cytomegalovirus status from the catalog of TCR beta chain sequences, a statistical classification framework was built. In a later analysis, V and J genes were assigned by comparing TCR nucleotide sequences against IMGT/GENE-DB human TR gene sequences. In a later analysis, CDR3 sequences and most-parsimonious VDJ recombination scenarios were assigned using the TCRdist pipeline. In a later analysis, each TCR beta chain was defined by its CDR3 amino acid sequence together with its V-gene family, and reads without a unique V-gene family were excluded. To address suspected cross-contamination and a sequencing artifact, a later analysis removed around 600 highly shared, low-generation-probability nucleotide sequences. In a later analysis, a clonal expansion index was calculated for each public chain from normalized within-repertoire ranks of inferred template counts. In a later analysis, generation probabilities were computed using a VDJ recombination model fitted to out-of-frame rearrangements, and the results were checked against IGoR. Hypergeometric tests were used in a later analysis to score TCR-TCR, TCR-HLA and TCR-CMV co-occurrence, with a repertoire-size bias correction applied to the TCR pairs. False discovery rates were estimated in a later analysis by permuting HLA or CMV assignments 20 times. In a later analysis, co-occurring TCRs were grouped using DBSCAN, and TCRdist sequence similarity was added for clustering within HLA-allele-positive subsets. Repertoires with fewer than 30,000 or more than 120,000 public chains, plus five repertoires with anomalous nucleotide sharing, were excluded from co-occurrence clustering. TCRdb re-hosts the immuneACCESS table, in-frame sequences only. Its copies lack some clones; in the studies checked, an unresolved V gene accounts for under half of them, and the cause for the rest is not known. The V and J calls and clone size come from that table; D and trimming were worked out from the DNA. This sample holds over 200,000 clones; roughly 80% were observed only once. Approximately 6% of the sample is in the top ten clones.

The source of this sequence is a man aged 35 to 55 in good health and CMV-seropositive. The sample consisted of PBMCs.

Here is the DNA: TGTGCCAGCAGGAACAGGGGGACAAACTATGGCTACACCTTC. This sequence encodes CASRNRGTNYGYTF. The V and J segments used are TRBV6-1 and TRBJ1-2, and 8 junctional nucleotides match TRBD1. Taken from cysteine to phenylalanine, the CDR3 has 14 residues. Only the CDR3 DNA stays, 42 bases, in frame from base 1. Trimmed from V: 6 bases; trimmed from J: 2 bases; junction bases lacking a gene match: 5. The germline V gene gives CDR1 as MNHNS and CDR2 as SASEGT.